This TCR beta chain was found in a study of OX40 agonist ivuxolimab in advanced cancers. The method was immunoSEQ multiplex PCR; TCRdb's version includes in-frame clones alone and lacks a portion of them. Altogether approximately 100,000 clones are present, about 90% being singletons, with the ten largest covering around 0.76%. The germline gives CDR1 MNHEY, CDR2 SVGAGI. This CDR3 is built from 16 residues. The V gene lost 2 bases and the J gene lost 0 bases, with 11 bases spanning the gap. Enrollment shut out patients with autoimmune disease history or systemic immunosuppression. This clonotype was sampled from an adult with an advanced solid tumor such as melanoma, head and neck, liver or kidney cancer. The chain couples TRBV6-5 to TRBJ1-3, with D unresolved. Here the sequenced sample was CD4+ or CD8+ T cells sorted from blood, taken in a trial of the OX40 agonist ivuxolimab. CDR3 bases: TGTGCCAGCAGTTACGGGGTGGGCAGCTCTGGAAACACCATATATTTT. Residues: CASSYGVGSSGNTIYF.